This is a list of T cell receptor beta chains from one sample in a study of T cell responses to AZD1222 COVID-19 vaccine. The method was immunoSEQ multiplex PCR; TCRdb's version includes in-frame clones alone and lacks a portion of them. The sample lists about 120,000 clones, 90% to 95% occurring once. The source material was peripheral blood, sampled 28 days after the second AZD1222 dose. The source of these receptors is an adult who received the AZD1222 COVID-19 vaccine. Both conserved end residues are part of each CDR3. D genes are given only for firm matches. Not all rows give a size; the values are once, few, many and, for expanded clones, a class.

j_call clone_size d_call v_call cdr3_aa cdr3_nt
TRBJ2-3 . . TRBV28 CASSPRGAGTDTQYF TGTGCCAGCAGCCCCAGGGGGGCGGGCACAGATACGCAGTATTTT
TRBJ2-1 . TRBD2 TRBV5-1 CASSLIPLAAYNEQFF TGCGCCAGCAGCTTGATTCCCCTAGCGGCTTACAATGAGCAGTTCTTC
TRBJ2-3 . TRBD2 TRBV12-3/TRBV12-4 CASSPGLVQTQYF TGTGCCAGCAGTCCCGGACTAGTTCAAACGCAGTATTTT
TRBJ1-2 . TRBD1 TRBV9 CASSVAGTGAGYTF TGTGCCAGCAGCGTAGCGGGGACAGGGGCCGGCTACACCTTC
TRBJ2-7 . TRBD2 TRBV11-3 CASSLESSGGYEQYF TGTGCCAGCAGCTTAGAAAGTAGCGGGGGCTACGAGCAGTACTTC
TRBJ1-1 . . TRBV6-5 CASSYGGRARTEAFF TGTGCCAGCAGTTACGGCGGCAGGGCCAGGACTGAAGCTTTCTTT
TRBJ1-4 . . TRBV21-1 CASSKGDNEKLFF TGTGCCAGCAGCAAAGGGGATAATGAAAAACTGTTTTTT
TRBJ2-3 . . TRBV2 CASTSGGLGGTDTQYF TGTGCCAGCACCAGTGGGGGGCTAGGAGGGACAGATACGCAGTATTTT
TRBJ2-3 . . TRBV2 CASGTSTDTQYF TGTGCCAGCGGGACTAGCACAGATACGCAGTATTTT
TRBJ1-3 . TRBD1 TRBV9 CASSVGEGATGNTIYF TGTGCCAGCAGCGTAGGGGAGGGGGCAACAGGAAACACCATATATTTT
TRBJ2-3 . . TRBV7-2 CASSSSPEGAQYF TGTGCCAGCAGCTCCTCCCCTGAGGGCGCGCAGTATTTT
TRBJ2-1 . . TRBV5-1 CASSPRQGLFSYNEQFF TGCGCCAGCAGCCCCCGACAGGGACTCTTCTCCTACAATGAGCAGTTCTTC
TRBJ1-4 . TRBD1 TRBV10-3 CAISGTGGATGGKLFF TGTGCCATCAGTGGGACAGGGGGCGCGACTGGGGGAAAACTGTTTTTT
TRBJ2-1 . . TRBV30 CAWSVGTHSYNEQFF TGTGCCTGGAGTGTCGGGACACACTCCTACAATGAGCAGTTCTTC
TRBJ1-4 . . TRBV7-2 CASSLWAQGEKLFF TGTGCCAGCAGCTTATGGGCCCAGGGTGAAAAACTGTTTTTT
TRBJ2-7 few . TRBV2 CASSEGVGLHYEQYF TGTGCCAGCAGTGAGGGGGTCGGACTACATTACGAGCAGTACTTC
TRBJ2-1 . TRBD2 TRBV4-2 CASSLLAGAYNEQFF TGTGCCAGCAGCCTACTAGCGGGAGCGTACAATGAGCAGTTCTTC
TRBJ2-2 . . TRBV19 CASSNDRLGGELFF TGTGCCAGTAGTAACGACAGGTTAGGCGGGGAGCTGTTTTTT
TRBJ2-1 once TRBD2 TRBV4-3 CASSQVSSGGASNEQFF TGCGCCAGCAGCCAAGTCTCTAGCGGGGGGGCCTCGAATGAGCAGTTCTTC
TRBJ2-3 few . TRBV9 CASSVVGQNTDTQYF TGTGCCAGCAGCGTAGTCGGGCAGAACACAGATACGCAGTATTTT